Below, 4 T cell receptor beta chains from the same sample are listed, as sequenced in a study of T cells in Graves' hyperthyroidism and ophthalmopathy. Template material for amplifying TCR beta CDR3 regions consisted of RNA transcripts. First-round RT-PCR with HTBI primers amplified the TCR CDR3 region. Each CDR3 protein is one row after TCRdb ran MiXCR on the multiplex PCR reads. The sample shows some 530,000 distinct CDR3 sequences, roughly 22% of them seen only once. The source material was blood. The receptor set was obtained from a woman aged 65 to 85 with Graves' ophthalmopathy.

The CDR3: CASSQRTAQETQYF. DNA for the CDR3: TGCGCCAGCAGCCAACGGACAGCACAAGAGACCCAGTACTTC. The chain uses TRBV4-1 and TRBJ2-5, with a tentative D call TRBD1 (6 bases). Trimming stripped 2 bases from V and 2 bases from J, with 9 bases between. The CDR3 length is 14 residues. Germline loops: CDR1 MGHRA, CDR2 YSYEKL.

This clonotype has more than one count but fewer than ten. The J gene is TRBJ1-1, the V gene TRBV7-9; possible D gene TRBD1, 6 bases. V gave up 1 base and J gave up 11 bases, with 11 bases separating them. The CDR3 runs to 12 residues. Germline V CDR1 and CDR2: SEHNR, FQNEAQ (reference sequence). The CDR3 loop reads CASSLETGNAFF. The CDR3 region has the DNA TGTGCCAGCAGCTTAGAAACAGGGAATGCTTTCTTT.

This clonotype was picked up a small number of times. The CDR3 DNA sequence: TGTGCCAGCAGCGTAGGCGGGAGCGATGAGACCCAGTACTTC. Translated, it gives CASSVGGSDETQYF. The V call is TRBV9, the J call TRBJ2-5, with 7 bases matching TRBD2. Losses at the gene ends were 0 bases for V and 5 bases for J; bases not matched to a gene: 4. The CDR3 sequence is 14 residues long. Germline loops: CDR1 SGDLS, CDR2 YYNGEE.

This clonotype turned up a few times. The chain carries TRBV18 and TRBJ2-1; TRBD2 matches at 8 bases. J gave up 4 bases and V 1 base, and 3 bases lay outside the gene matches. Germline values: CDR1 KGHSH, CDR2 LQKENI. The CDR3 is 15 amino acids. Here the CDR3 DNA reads TGTGCCAGCTCACCACGGACTAGCACTTACAATGAGCAGTTCTTC. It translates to CASSPRTSTYNEQFF.